These 22 T cell receptor beta chains were all obtained from the same sample, sequenced in a study of CD8 T cells in Susac syndrome (dated by TCRdb to about 2019). Library generation was performed with the immunoSEQ multiplex PCR assay. RNA was extracted using the RNeasy kit, and about 0.45 to 1 ug of the RNA was reverse transcribed with random hexamers. TCRdb handled the public reads itself, with Q25 trimming in fastp and clone calling in MiXCR, and kept productive beta chains. Under each unique CDR3 protein, matching rows form one entry showing the most common genes and DNA. A total of 140,000 to 150,000 distinct CDR3 sequences appear in this sample, 90% to 97% of them only once. 0.065% to 0.1% of the sample lies in the top ten. The sample comprised CD4+ T cells from PBMCs. Receptors originate from a human donor with Susac syndrome.

Only one count was recorded for this clonotype. The gene calls are TRBV9 and TRBJ2-1; 11 bases are shared with TRBD1. Germline values: CDR1 SGDLS, CDR2 YYNGEE. V dropped 1 base and J dropped 8; count of bases not matched to a gene: 8. There are 16 residues in the CDR3. The DNA for the CDR3 is TGTGCCAGCAGCGTAAGGGGCGGGGGACAGGGGGATGAGCAGTTCTTC. Amino acid sequence: CASSVRGGGQGDEQFF.

This chain links TRBV7-6 with TRBJ2-1; 9 nucleotides line up with TRBD2. The germline CDR1 and CDR2 sequences are SGHVS and FNYEAQ. The CDR3 is 15 amino acids. V shed 7 bases and J 8 bases; nucleotides not matched to a gene: 12. The CDR3 reads CASTRRGGGPDEQFF. CDR3 DNA sequence: TGTGCCAGCACCCGTCGCGGGGGGGGGCCGGATGAGCAGTTCTTC.

This sequence joins TRBV7-9 and TRBJ2-5; D is unclear. The CDR3 is 14 amino acids. Between the trimmed V and J ends, which lost 5 bases and 2 bases, there was a span of 12 bases. Germline V gene data show CDR1 as SEHNR and CDR2 as FQNEAQ (reference sequence). CDR3 bases: TGTGCCAGCAGCCGCTCTAGGGAACAAGAGACCCAGTACTTC. Translating gives CASSRSREQETQYF.

This chain connects TRBV20-1 to TRBJ2-5, with 10 bases that match TRBD1. Unmatched junction bases numbered 12, after V lost 6 bases and J lost 5 bases. Germline values: CDR1 DFQATT, CDR2 SNEGSKA (reference sequence). This CDR3 has 15 amino acids. CDR3 protein: CSAKGGTGDAETQYF. Written as DNA, the CDR3 is TGCAGTGCCAAGGGGGGGACAGGGGATGCCGAGACCCAGTACTTC.

This chain joins TRBV18 and TRBJ1-1, with a tentative D call TRBD1 (5 bases). There are 17 residues in the CDR3. Between the trimmed V and J ends, which lost 2 bases and 9 bases, there was a span of 25 bases. Germline values: CDR1 KGHSH, CDR2 LQKENI. The CDR3 DNA follows: TGTGCCAGCTCACCAGCGGGGGGTCCGGAACCGACAAGAAAAGCTTTCTTT. This sequence encodes CASSPAGGPEPTRKAFF. Full variable domain (rest looked up from reference TRBV18 and TRBJ1-1): NAGVMQNPRHLVRRRGQEARLRCSPMKGHSHVYWYRQLPEEGLKFMVYLQKENIIDESGMPKERFSAEFPKEGPSILRIQQVVRGDSAAYFCASSPAGGPEPTRKAFFGQGTRLTVV.

The chain is built from TRBV20-1 and TRBJ2-5; possibly TRBD1 for D (7 bases). The V end was cut by 3 bases, the J end by 4 bases, with 12 bases between. The CDR3 totals 13 residues. Germline CDR1 is DFQATT and CDR2 is SNEGSKA (reference sequence). The CDR3 region has the DNA TGCAGTGCTAGCGGGCAGGGGGGAGAGACCCAGTACTTC. Its protein is CSASGQGGETQYF.

This clonotype was recorded only once. The chain couples TRBV9 to TRBJ2-5; TRBD2 matches 13 bases. V was pared by 2 bases and J by 2 bases, with 9 bases of the junction left unmatched. Germline CDR1 is SGDLS and CDR2 is YYNGEE. The CDR3 covers 18 residues. Written as DNA, the CDR3 is TGTGCCAGCAGCGTTACTAGCGGGGGGGCTAGGATTCAAGAGACCCAGTACTTC. Translating gives CASSVTSGGARIQETQYF.

This chain links TRBV20-1 with TRBJ1-4; D call uncertain. Trimming pared 1 base from V and 0 bases from J, leaving 6 bases between. Germline CDR1 DFQATT, CDR2 SNEGSKA (reference sequence). The CDR3 is made up of 14 amino acids. The CDR3, as DNA: TGCAGTGCTAGAGTGGGTGCAACTAATGAAAAACTGTTTTTT. It codes for CSARVGATNEKLFF.

The CDR3 region is CSASRADNRGNIQYF. Written as DNA, the CDR3 is TGCAGTGCTAGCCGAGCTGACAACAGGGGGAACATTCAGTACTTC. The V gene is TRBV20-1, the J gene TRBJ2-4; 8 positions agree with TRBD1. Germline V CDR1 and CDR2: DFQATT, SNEGSKA (reference sequence). Losses at the gene ends were 3 bases for V and 7 bases for J; bases not matched to a gene: 11. The CDR3 is 15 amino acids.

The chain couples TRBV5-1 to TRBJ2-5, with no clear D. V shed 0 bases and J shed 5 bases, with 8 bases lying between them. The CDR3 runs to 13 residues. Germline lookup yields CDR1 SGHRS and CDR2 YFSETQ. The CDR3: CASSLEGRETQYF. Here the CDR3 DNA reads TGCGCCAGCAGCTTGGAGGGTCGGGAGACCCAGTACTTC.

V usage is TRBV3-1 and J usage is TRBJ1-1; TRBD1 might be the D (5 bases). CDR1 is LGHDT and CDR2 is YNNKEL in the germline V gene (reference sequence). The CDR3 length is 13 residues. V was pared by 4 bases and J by 6 bases, with 12 bases between. CDR3 sequence reads: CASSPGVGAEAFF. As DNA, the CDR3 is TGTGCCAGCAGCCCCGGGGTGGGGGCTGAAGCTTTCTTT. Full variable domain (remainder filled in from reference TRBV3-1 and TRBJ1-1): DTAVSQTPKYLVTQMGNDKSIKCEQNLGHDTMYWYKQDSKKFLKIMFSYNNKELIINETVPNRFSPKSPDKAHLNLHINSLELGDSAVYFCASSPGVGAEAFFGQGTRLTVV.

The chain carries TRBV19 and TRBJ2-1, with 10 bases matching TRBD2. The CDR3 is 16 residues long. CDR1 and CDR2 from the germline V gene are LNHDA and SQIVND (reference sequence). With 3 bases clipped from V and 2 bases from J, the junction kept 4 bases outside the gene matches. CDR3 sequence reads: CASSITSGAAYNEQFF. CDR3 DNA sequence: TGTGCCAGTAGTATTACTAGCGGGGCCGCCTACAATGAGCAGTTCTTC.

The chain joins TRBV15 to TRBJ1-1; D perhaps matches TRBD1 (6 bases). V lost 9 bases and J lost 0, with 11 bases in between. Germline CDR1 reads LNHNV; CDR2 reads YYDKDF (reference sequence). This CDR3 is built from 13 residues. The CDR3 is CATTGDMNTEAFF. The CDR3 nucleotides read TGTGCCACTACGGGGGACATGAACACTGAAGCTTTCTTT.

The rearrangement uses TRBV4-2 and TRBJ1-5; no clear D. Trimming shortened V by 1 base and J by 2 bases, and 6 bases separated the two germline ends. Germline assignment: CDR1 LGHNA and CDR2 YNFKEQ. The CDR3 totals 14 residues. The DNA for the CDR3 is TGTGCCAGCAGCCAAGGTCCAGGCAATCAGCCCCAGCATTTT. This codes for CASSQGPGNQPQHF.

The V call is TRBV20-1, the J call TRBJ2-7, with D unresolved. CDR1 is DFQATT and CDR2 is SNEGSKA in the germline V gene (reference sequence). Trimming took 3 bases from V and 0 from J, leaving 6 bases between them. The CDR3 covers 12 residues. The CDR3 protein is CSASRSSYEQYF. In DNA form, the CDR3 reads TGCAGTGCTAGTCGAAGCTCCTACGAGCAGTACTTC.

The chain recombines TRBV20-1 with TRBJ2-7; 9 bases fit TRBD2. The CDR3 is 15 amino acids. In germline, CDR1 is DFQATT, CDR2 SNEGSKA (reference sequence). After removal of 1 base from V and 6 bases from J, the junction contained 10 bases not matched to a gene. CDR3 in DNA: TGCAGTGCTAGAGTCGCGGGAGGGCCCCTGCGCGAGCAGTACTTC. Its translation: CSARVAGGPLREQYF.

The count of this clonotype is one. The chain links TRBV20-1 to TRBJ1-5, with 9 bases fitting TRBD1. The CDR3 is 14 residues long. Germline V gene data show CDR1 as DFQATT and CDR2 as SNEGSKA (reference sequence). CDR3 nucleotide sequence: TGCAGCATACCTCGGGACAGGGGCAATCAGCCCCAGCATTTT. This encodes CSIPRDRGNQPQHF.

This chain links TRBV6-5 with TRBJ1-1; D might be TRBD1 (5 bases). Deletions cut 0 bases from V and 6 bases from J, with 11 bases between. Germline lookup yields CDR1 MNHEY and CDR2 SVGAGI. The CDR3 totals 14 residues. The CDR3 region has the DNA TGTGCCAGCAGTTACTCGAAGGGGTACGCTGAAGCTTTCTTT. It encodes CASSYSKGYAEAFF.

V usage is TRBV28 and J usage is TRBJ2-5; 7 bases align to TRBD2. Trimming took 8 bases from V and 4 from J; bases not matched to a gene: 16. Germline loops: CDR1 MDHEN, CDR2 SYDVKM. There are 16 residues in the CDR3. Here the CDR3 reads CASGGRGSGISETQYF. CDR3 nucleotide sequence: TGTGCCAGCGGCGGCCGGGGGAGCGGGATATCAGAGACCCAGTACTTC.

This chain links TRBV12-3 or TRBV12-4 with TRBJ2-2; D is ambiguous. V was shortened by 2 bases and J by 10 bases, with 11 bases between the two germline ends. This CDR3 region has 13 residues. CDR3 amino acids: CASSLLLGKELFF. The CDR3, as DNA: TGTGCCAGCAGTTTATTATTGGGGAAGGAGCTGTTTTTT.

V usage is TRBV9 and J usage is TRBJ1-2; weak D call: TRBD1 (5 bases). Deletions cut 4 bases from V and 3 bases from J, with 10 bases between. The germline V gene has CDR1 SGDLS and CDR2 YYNGEE. This CDR3 contains 13 residues. CDR3: CASSPGLDYGYTF. As DNA, the CDR3 is TGTGCCAGCAGCCCGGGGCTTGACTATGGCTACACCTTC. Full variable domain (missing parts from reference TRBV9 and TRBJ1-2): DSGVTQTPKHLITATGQRVTLRCSPRSGDLSVYWYQQSLDQGLQFLIQYYNGEERAKGNILERFSAQQFPDLHSELNLSSLELGDSALYFCASSPGLDYGYTFGSGTRLTVV.

A single count supports this clonotype. The chain carries TRBV7-8 and TRBJ2-7; D gene unclear. Trimming took 1 base from V and 6 from J, leaving 19 bases between them. Germline V gene data show CDR1 as SGHVS and CDR2 as FQNEAQ. The CDR3 runs to 16 residues. Here the CDR3 reads CASSLEGPGRSFEQYF. The CDR3 coding sequence is TGTGCCAGCAGCTTAGAGGGCCCAGGCCGTTCTTTCGAGCAGTACTTC.